Following are 10 T cell receptor beta chains from one sample sequenced in a study of cytomegalovirus exposure and HLA in healthy donors. The PCR was carried out with 60 Vbeta primers and 13 Jbeta primers. Here immunoSEQ multiplex PCR was the method, and the copy in TCRdb shows in-frame clones only, minus some. The table shows tens of thousands of clones, with about four fifths occurring only once. Sequenced material: PBMCs. The receptor set was obtained from a man between 50 and 59 years old in good health and CMV-seropositive.

V is TRBV4-3 and J is TRBJ1-5, with a weak D call TRBD1 (6 bases). The CDR3 spans 14 residues. Germline V gene sequence: CDR1 LGHNA, CDR2 YSLEER. V was cut by 4 bases and J by 7 bases, with 14 bases left in between. The CDR3 loop reads CASSLQQGRQPQHF. Written as DNA, the CDR3 is TGCGCCAGCAGCCTTCAACAGGGTAGACAGCCCCAGCATTTT.

The chain couples TRBV7-2 to TRBJ2-2, with 9 bases fitting TRBD2. With 1 base clipped from V and 3 bases from J, the junction kept 6 bases outside the gene matches. The CDR3 has 17 residues. Per the germline V gene, CDR1 is SGHTA and CDR2 is FQGNSA. DNA of the CDR3: TGTGCCAGCAGCTTAGAAGGGCTAGCGGGGTACACCGGGGAGCTGTTTTTT. Protein: CASSLEGLAGYTGELFF.

The chain carries TRBV5-4 and TRBJ2-7; D unclear. Germline values: CDR1 SGHNT, CDR2 YYREEE (reference sequence). CDR3 size: 14 residues. V was clipped by 2 bases and J by 0 bases, with 9 bases between them. The CDR3 sequence: CASSFNRRSYEQYF. The CDR3 nucleotides read TGTGCCAGCAGCTTCAACAGACGCTCCTACGAGCAGTACTTC.

This clone was counted between two and nine times. V is TRBV6-6 and J is TRBJ1-5, with TRBD1 identical over 9 bases. CDR1 is MNHNY, CDR2 SVGAGI, per germline (reference sequence). The length of the CDR3 is 16 residues. The junction had 10 bases not matched to a gene; V was cut back by 5 bases and J by 5 bases. CDR3 sequence: CASSRSSGTGYQPQHF. DNA of the CDR3: TGTGCCAGCAGTAGGTCCTCCGGGACAGGGTATCAGCCCCAGCATTTT.

The chain has TRBV6-5 and TRBJ2-5, with a weak D call TRBD1 (6 bases). The germline gives CDR1 MNHEY, CDR2 SVGAGI. V was cut by 5 bases and J by 4 bases, with 11 bases left in between. The CDR3 is 13 residues long. CDR3 loop: CASSDLRGETQYF. CDR3 coding DNA: TGTGCCAGCAGTGACCTCAGGGGAGAGACCCAGTACTTC.

The chain links TRBV23-1 to TRBJ2-7; the D gene is possibly TRBD1 (5 bases). TRBV23-1 has ORF status, its function being uncertain. The CDR3 length is 13 residues. V was shortened by 4 bases and J by 2 bases, with 9 bases between the two germline ends. CDR3 in amino acids: CASSPSGPYEQYF. The CDR3 coding sequence is TGCGCCAGCAGTCCTTCAGGGCCCTACGAGCAGTACTTC.

Of note for this clone: One junction end does not reproduce the germline sequence, and a read error may be involved. The chain couples TRBV27 to TRBJ1-5; 8 positions match TRBD1. Germline CDR1 is MNHEY and CDR2 is SMNVEV (reference sequence). The CDR3 contains 15 residues. In DNA form, the CDR3 reads TGTGCCAGCAGACCGACAGGGGCAAGCAATCAGCCCCAGAATTTT. Protein product: CASRPTGASNQPQNF.

This clone was picked up a small number of times. The V gene is TRBV27, the J gene TRBJ1-1; 7 bases map to TRBD1. V was clipped by 5 bases and J by 5 bases; unmatched bases: 2. Germline CDR1 reads MNHEY; CDR2 reads SMNVEV (reference sequence). The CDR3 loop spans 12 amino acids. Here the CDR3 reads CASSQGGTEAFF. The CDR3 DNA reads TGTGCCAGCAGTCAGGGGGGTACTGAAGCTTTCTTT.

The rearrangement links TRBV5-1 to TRBJ1-6; D not certain. The CDR3 is 15 amino acids. V was clipped by 0 bases and J by 8 bases, with 12 bases between them. Germline CDR1 SGHRS, CDR2 YFSETQ. Here the CDR3 reads CASSLAGAHYSPLHF. The CDR3 DNA sequence: TGCGCCAGCAGCTTGGCTGGTGCCCACTATTCACCCCTCCACTTT.

The chain couples TRBV5-5 to TRBJ1-2, with 11 bases matching TRBD1. Germline lookup yields CDR1 SGHKS and CDR2 YYEKEE (reference sequence). This CDR3 comprises 16 residues. V lost 4 bases and J lost 3; bases outside the gene matches: 8. CDR3 loop: CASSLDGTGGDYGYTF. CDR3 DNA sequence: TGTGCCAGCAGCCTGGATGGGACAGGGGGGGACTATGGCTACACCTTC.